This T cell receptor beta chain was captured by sequencing in a study of CD8+CD57+ T cells in acquired aplastic anemia. Study information: CD4+ and CD8+ cells, once sorted, gave DNA averaging roughly 3.4 ug.

Genomic DNA constituted the template upon which TCR beta VDJ and CDR3 profiling was performed. From the reads, TCRdb called clonotypes with MiXCR, one entry per CDR3 protein. The data show approximately 100,000 distinct CDR3 sequences, 55% to 80% seen once. Patients chosen for sequencing had shown CD8+CD57+ cell expansion by flow cytometry. Severe acquired aplastic anemia was diagnosed in all patients. Study-level results: Researchers report that twenty-nine CD8+ CDR3 sequences appeared in both patients and controls. No significant patient-versus-control difference appeared in CD8+ Simpson's diversity.

The CDR3 totals 14 residues. Germline CDR1 DFQATT, CDR2 SNEGSKA (reference sequence). Between the trimmed V and J ends, which lost 6 bases and 6 bases, there was a span of 15 bases. Regarding this clonotype: Antigen: not known.

The rearrangement joins TRBV20-1 to TRBJ1-6; D is possibly TRBD1 (6 bases). Material for sequencing was sorted CD4+, CD8+, or CD8+CD57+ T cells (not recorded which) from PBMCs. The sequence was obtained from a human donor with aplastic anemia. The CDR3 bases are TGCAGTGCGCGCAACAGGGATCCTAATTCACCCCTCCACTTT. Residues: CSARNRDPNSPLHF.